This T cell receptor beta chain emerged from a study of shared clonotypes between healthy human individuals. With regard to this clone: Its antigen is currently unknown.

Replicate PCRs for sorted subsets used approximately 190 ng DNA; this equaled 25,000 to 30,000 T cell genomes. Some clones are missing from TCRdb's copy, which holds only in-frame ones; the method was immunoSEQ multiplex PCR. The table records around 600,000 clones, roughly 96% of them present only once. Only CD45RO-negative cells positively selected for CCR7 counted as naive CD8 cells, so terminally differentiated effector memory CD45RA+ cells were excluded. Germline CDR1 is MNHEY and CDR2 is SMNVEV (reference sequence). The CDR3 is 15 residues long. The V segment lost 5 bases and the J segment 5 bases; nucleotides outside the gene matches: 5. Study conclusions and caveats: Generation probabilities were higher for clonotypes shared across all four sorted-subset donors than for unshared ones. Memory subsets had estimated richness that was generally smaller than that of naive subsets.

The chain joins TRBV27 to TRBJ2-2; 10 bases map to TRBD2. The sample was naive CD8+ T cells sorted from blood. The receptor's source is a woman younger than 45 in good health. CDR3 residues: CASSPSGSTTGELFF. CDR3 in DNA: TGTGCCAGCAGTCCTAGCGGGAGTACGACCGGGGAGCTGTTTTTT.